This T cell receptor beta chain was obtained from a study of blood T cell repertoires in COVID-19. V dropped 2 bases and J dropped 0; count of bases not matched to a gene: 13. This CDR3 is built from 20 residues. Germline CDR1 MRHNA, CDR2 SNTAGT. Per the original methods: By means of reference gene primer amplification, nucleated cell counts were estimated. Sequencing used immunoSEQ multiplex PCR; TCRdb keeps in-frame clones, though not all of them. V and J calls and clone size are given by that table; D and trimming were obtained from the DNA. Of 310,000 or so clones in the sample, about 89% were seen once.

The sequence was obtained from a young man who had recovered from COVID-19. Sequencing was carried out using peripheral blood. The V call is TRBV6-4, the J call TRBJ2-1; TRBD2 matches 10 bases. The CDR3: CASSDPTSGRRPSSYNEQFF. The CDR3 DNA is TGTGCCAGCAGTGACCCGACTAGCGGGCGTCGCCCTAGCTCCTACAATGAGCAGTTCTTC.